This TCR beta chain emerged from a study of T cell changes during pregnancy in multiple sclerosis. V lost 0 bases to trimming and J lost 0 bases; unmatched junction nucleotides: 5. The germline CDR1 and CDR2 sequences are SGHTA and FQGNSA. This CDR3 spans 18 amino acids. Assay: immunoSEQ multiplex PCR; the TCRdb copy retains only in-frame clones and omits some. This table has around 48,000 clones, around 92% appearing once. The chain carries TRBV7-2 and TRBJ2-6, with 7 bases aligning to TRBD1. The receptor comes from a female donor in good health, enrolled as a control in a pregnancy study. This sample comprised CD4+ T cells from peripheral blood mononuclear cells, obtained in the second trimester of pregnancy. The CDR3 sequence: CASSLAGTVNSGANVLTF. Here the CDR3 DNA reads TGTGCCAGCAGCTTAGCCGGGACAGTAAACTCTGGGGCCAACGTCCTGACTTTC.